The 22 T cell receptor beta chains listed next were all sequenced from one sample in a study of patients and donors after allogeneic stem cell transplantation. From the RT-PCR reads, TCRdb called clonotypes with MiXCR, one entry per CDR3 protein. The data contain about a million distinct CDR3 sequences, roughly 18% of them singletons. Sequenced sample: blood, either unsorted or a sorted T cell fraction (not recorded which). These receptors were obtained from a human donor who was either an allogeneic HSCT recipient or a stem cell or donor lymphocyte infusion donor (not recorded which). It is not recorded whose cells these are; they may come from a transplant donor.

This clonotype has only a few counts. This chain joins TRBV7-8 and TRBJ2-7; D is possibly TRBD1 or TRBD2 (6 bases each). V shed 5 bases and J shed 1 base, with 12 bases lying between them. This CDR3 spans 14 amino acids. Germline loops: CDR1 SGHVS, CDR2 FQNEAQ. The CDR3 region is CASSRRRGSYEQYF. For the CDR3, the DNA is TGTGCCAGCAGCCGGCGGAGGGGGTCCTACGAGCAGTACTTC.

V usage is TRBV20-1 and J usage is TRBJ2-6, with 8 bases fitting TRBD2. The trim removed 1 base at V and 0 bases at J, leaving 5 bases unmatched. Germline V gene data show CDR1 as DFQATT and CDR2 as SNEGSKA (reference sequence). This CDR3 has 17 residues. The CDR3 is CSARGVSGNSGANVLTF. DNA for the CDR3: TGCAGTGCTAGAGGTGTTAGCGGGAACTCTGGGGCCAACGTCCTGACTTTC.

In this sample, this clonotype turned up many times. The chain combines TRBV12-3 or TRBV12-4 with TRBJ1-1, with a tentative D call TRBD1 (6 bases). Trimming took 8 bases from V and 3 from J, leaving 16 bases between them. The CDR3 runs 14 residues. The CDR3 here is CASGRGGLDTEAFF. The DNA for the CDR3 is TGTGCCAGCGGAAGGGGGGGGCTCGACACTGAAGCTTTCTTT.

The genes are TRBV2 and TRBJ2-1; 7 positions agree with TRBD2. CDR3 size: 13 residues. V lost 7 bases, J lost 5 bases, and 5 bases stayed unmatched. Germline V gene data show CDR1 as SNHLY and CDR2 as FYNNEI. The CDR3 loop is CASNRGEHNEQFF. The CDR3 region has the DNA TGTGCCAGCAATCGGGGGGAACACAATGAGCAGTTCTTC.

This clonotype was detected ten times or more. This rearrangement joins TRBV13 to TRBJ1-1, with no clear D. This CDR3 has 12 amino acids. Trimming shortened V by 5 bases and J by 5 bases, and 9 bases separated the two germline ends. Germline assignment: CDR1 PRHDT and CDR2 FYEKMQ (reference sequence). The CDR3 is CASSPGATEAFF. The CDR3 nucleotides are TGTGCCAGCAGCCCAGGTGCGACTGAAGCTTTCTTT.

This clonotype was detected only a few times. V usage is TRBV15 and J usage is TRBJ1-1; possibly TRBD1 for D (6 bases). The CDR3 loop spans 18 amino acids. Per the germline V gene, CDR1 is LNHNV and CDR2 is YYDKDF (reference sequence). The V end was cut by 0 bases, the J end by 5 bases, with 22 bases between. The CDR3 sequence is CATSRDLPGIGGGTEAFF. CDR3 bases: TGTGCCACCAGCAGAGATCTTCCTGGCATTGGGGGCGGGACTGAAGCTTTCTTT.

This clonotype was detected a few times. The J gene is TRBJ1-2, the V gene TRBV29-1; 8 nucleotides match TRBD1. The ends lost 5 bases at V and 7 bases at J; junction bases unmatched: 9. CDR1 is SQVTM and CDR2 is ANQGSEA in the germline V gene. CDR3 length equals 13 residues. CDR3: CSVLGQGSFGYTF. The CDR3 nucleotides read TGCAGCGTTCTCGGACAGGGAAGTTTTGGCTACACCTTC.

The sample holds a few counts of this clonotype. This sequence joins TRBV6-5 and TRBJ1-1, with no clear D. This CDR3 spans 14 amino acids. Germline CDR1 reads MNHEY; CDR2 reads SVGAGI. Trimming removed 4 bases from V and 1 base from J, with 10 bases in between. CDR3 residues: CASSWREKNTEAFF. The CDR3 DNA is TGTGCCAGCAGTTGGAGGGAGAAGAACACTGAAGCTTTCTTT.

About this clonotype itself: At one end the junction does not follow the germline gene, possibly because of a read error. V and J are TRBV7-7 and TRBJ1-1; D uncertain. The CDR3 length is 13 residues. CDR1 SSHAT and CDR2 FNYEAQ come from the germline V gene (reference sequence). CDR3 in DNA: TGTGCTAGCAGCTCGTACCTGAACACTGAAGCTTTCTTT. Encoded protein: CASSSYLNTEAFF.

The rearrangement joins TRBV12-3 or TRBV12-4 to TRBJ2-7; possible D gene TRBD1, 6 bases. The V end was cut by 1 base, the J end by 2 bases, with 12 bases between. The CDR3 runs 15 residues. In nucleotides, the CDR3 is TGTGCCAGCAGTTTAGGCAGGGGTCGAACCTACGAGCAGTACTTC. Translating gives CASSLGRGRTYEQYF.

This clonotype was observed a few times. The CDR3 loop reads CASSAGWYAFF. CDR3 nucleotide sequence: TGTGCCAGCAGTGCCGGATGGTACGCTTTCTTT. The J gene is TRBJ1-1, the V gene TRBV6-1; the D is unclear. V was clipped by 4 bases and J by 11 bases, with 11 bases between them. Looked up from germline, CDR1 is MNHNS and CDR2 is SASEGT. The length of the CDR3 is 11 residues.

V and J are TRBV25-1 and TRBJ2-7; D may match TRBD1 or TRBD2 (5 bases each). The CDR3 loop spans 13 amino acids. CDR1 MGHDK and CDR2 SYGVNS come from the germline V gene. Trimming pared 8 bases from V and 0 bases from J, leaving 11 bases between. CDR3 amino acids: CASRDGGSYEQYF. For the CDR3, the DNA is TGTGCCAGCCGGGACGGAGGCTCCTACGAGCAGTACTTC.

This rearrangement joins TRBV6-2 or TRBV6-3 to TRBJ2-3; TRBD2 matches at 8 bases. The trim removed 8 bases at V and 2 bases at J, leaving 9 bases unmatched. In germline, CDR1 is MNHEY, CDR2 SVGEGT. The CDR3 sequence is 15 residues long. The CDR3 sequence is CASQGAGLVTDTQYF. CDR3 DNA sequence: TGTGCCAGCCAAGGCGCGGGACTAGTCACAGATACGCAGTATTTT.

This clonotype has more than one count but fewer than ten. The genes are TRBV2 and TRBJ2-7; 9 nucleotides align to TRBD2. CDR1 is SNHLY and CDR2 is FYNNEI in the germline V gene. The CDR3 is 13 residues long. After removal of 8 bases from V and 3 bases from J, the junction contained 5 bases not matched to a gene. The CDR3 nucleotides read TGTGCCAGCGGCGGGACTAGCAGCTACGAGCAGTACTTC. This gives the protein CASGGTSSYEQYF.

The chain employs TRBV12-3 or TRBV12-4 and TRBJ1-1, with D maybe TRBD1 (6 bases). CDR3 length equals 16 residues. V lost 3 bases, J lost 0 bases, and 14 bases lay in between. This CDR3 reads CASSFGQGNLNTEAFF. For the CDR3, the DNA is TGTGCCAGCAGTTTCGGGCAGGGGAACCTGAACACTGAAGCTTTCTTT.

The DNA of the CDR3 is TGCAGTGCTCCCCCGTGGCTGGGTCCCTACAATGAGCAGTTCTTC. As protein: CSAPPWLGPYNEQFF. V and J are TRBV20-1 and TRBJ2-1; unclear D gene. The V end lost 5 bases, the J end lost 2 bases, and 16 bases lay between the germline ends. Germline CDR1 reads DFQATT; CDR2 reads SNEGSKA (reference sequence). This CDR3 comprises 15 residues.

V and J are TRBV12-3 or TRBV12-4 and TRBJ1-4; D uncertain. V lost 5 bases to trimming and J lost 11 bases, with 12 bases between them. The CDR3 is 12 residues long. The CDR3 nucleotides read TGTGCCAGCAGTGTACCCCGCGATAAACTGTTTTTT. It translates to CASSVPRDKLFF.

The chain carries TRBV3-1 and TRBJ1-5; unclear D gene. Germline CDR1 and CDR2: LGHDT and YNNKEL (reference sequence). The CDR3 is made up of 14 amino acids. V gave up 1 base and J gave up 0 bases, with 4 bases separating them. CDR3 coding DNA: TGTGCCAGCAGCCAAGCGAGTAGCAATCAGCCCCAGCATTTT. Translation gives CASSQASSNQPQHF.

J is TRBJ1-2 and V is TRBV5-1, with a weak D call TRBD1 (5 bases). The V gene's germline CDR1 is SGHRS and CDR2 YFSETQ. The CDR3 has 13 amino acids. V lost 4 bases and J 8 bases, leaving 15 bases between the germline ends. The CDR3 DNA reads TGCGCCAGCAGCCCCTCGCCGGACAAAGGCTACACCTTC. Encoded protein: CASSPSPDKGYTF. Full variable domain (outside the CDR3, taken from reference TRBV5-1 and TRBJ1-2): KAGVTQTPRYLIKTRGQQVTLSCSPISGHRSVSWYQQTPGQGLQFLFEYFSETQRNKGNFPGRFSGRQFSNSRSEMNVSTLELGDSALYLCASSPSPDKGYTFGSGTRLTVV.

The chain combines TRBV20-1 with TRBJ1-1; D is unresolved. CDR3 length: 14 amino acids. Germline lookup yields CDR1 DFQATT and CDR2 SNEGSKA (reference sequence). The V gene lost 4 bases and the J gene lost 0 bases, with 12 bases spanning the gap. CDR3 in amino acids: CSATPRSVNTEAFF. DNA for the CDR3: TGCAGTGCTACCCCCAGGAGCGTGAACACTGAAGCTTTCTTT.

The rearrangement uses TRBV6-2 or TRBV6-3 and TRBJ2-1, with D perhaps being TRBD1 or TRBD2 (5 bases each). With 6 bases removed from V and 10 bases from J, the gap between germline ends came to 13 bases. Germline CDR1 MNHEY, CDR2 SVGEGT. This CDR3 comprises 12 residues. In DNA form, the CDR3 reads TGTGCCAGCAGCCTCCGGGACGTAGAGCAGTTCTTC. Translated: CASSLRDVEQFF.

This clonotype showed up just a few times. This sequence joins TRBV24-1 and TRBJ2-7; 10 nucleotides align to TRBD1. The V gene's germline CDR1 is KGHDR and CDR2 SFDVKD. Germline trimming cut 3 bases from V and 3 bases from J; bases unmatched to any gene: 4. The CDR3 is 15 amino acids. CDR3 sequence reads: CATSDAGTGVYEQYF. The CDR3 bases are TGTGCCACCAGTGATGCCGGGACAGGGGTCTACGAGCAGTACTTC.